This T cell receptor beta chain was sequenced for a study of beta chain features in type 1 diabetes. Study at large: Patients did not differ from healthy donors in age, gender or cell yield. Study-level points and caveats: TCRB CDR3s from Type 1 diabetes patients were moderately but significantly shorter in all four CD4+ subsets.

The table lists this clone with a few counts. The antigen remains unidentified. J gave up 3 bases and V 2 bases, and 2 bases lay outside the gene matches. The V gene's germline CDR1 is MNHEY and CDR2 SVGAGI. The CDR3 consists of 16 residues. Expressed TCRB transcripts got sequenced, as all isolated RNA was reverse transcribed. The table came from immunoSEQ multiplex PCR; TCRdb's copy has only in-frame clones and leaves some out. The sample holds 600,000 or so clones, roughly an eighth seen once. This clonotype originated in a man aged 18-30 years with type 1 diabetes. The material sequenced was naive CD4+ T cells from blood. The rearrangement uses TRBV6-5 and TRBJ2-1; 12 bases are shared with TRBD2. The CDR3 DNA follows: TGTGCCAGCAGTTACCGGACTAGCGGGGTCTACAATGAGCAGTTCTTC. Amino acid sequence: CASSYRTSGVYNEQFF.